The T cell receptor (beta chain) described here comes from a study of T-cell reconstitution after alpha-beta-depleted transplantation in children. The CDR3 consists of 15 residues. V gave up 4 bases and J gave up 9 bases; unmatched junction bases: 14. A library of TCRbeta sequences, prepared with unique molecular identifiers, was generated. Using its own MiXCR run on the PCR reads, TCRdb lists one record per CDR3 protein. The table shows roughly 300,000 distinct CDR3 sequences, with around 9.6% occurring only once. Material: PBMCs from the stem cell graft donor, obtained from the stem cell graft. The receptor was derived from a human donor who donated a stem cell graft to a child with SCID. The chain combines TRBV12-3 or TRBV12-4 with TRBJ2-5, with 7 bases matching TRBD1. The CDR3 nucleotides read TGTGCCAGCAGTTCCTCGGGACAGCCCCTTGGGGCCCAGTACTTC. Translated: CASSSSGQPLGAQYF.